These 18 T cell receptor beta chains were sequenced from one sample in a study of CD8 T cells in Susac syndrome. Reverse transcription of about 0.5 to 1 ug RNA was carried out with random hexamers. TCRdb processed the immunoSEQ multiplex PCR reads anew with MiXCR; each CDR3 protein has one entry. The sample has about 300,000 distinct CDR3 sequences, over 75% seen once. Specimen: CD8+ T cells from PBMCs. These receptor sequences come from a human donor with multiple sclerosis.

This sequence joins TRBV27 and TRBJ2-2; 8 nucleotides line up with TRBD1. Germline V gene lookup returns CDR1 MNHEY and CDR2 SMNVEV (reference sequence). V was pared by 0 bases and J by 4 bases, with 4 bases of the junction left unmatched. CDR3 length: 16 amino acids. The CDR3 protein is CASSLSRTGPTGELFF. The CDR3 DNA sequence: TGTGCCAGCAGTTTATCCCGGACAGGGCCCACCGGGGAGCTGTTTTTT.

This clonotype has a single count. The CDR3 reads CASSPTGDGAGNTIYF. The CDR3 DNA reads TGTGCCAGCAGCCCGACAGGGGATGGAGCTGGAAACACCATATATTTT. The J gene is TRBJ1-3, the V gene TRBV4-2; 8 positions match TRBD1. V dropped 4 bases and J dropped 2; count of bases not matched to a gene: 7. This CDR3 contains 16 residues. In germline, CDR1 is LGHNA, CDR2 YNFKEQ.

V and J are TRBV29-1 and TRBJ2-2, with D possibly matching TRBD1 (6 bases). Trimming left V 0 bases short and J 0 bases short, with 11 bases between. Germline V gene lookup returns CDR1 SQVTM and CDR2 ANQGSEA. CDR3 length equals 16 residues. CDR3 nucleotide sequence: TGCAGCGTTGAAGATATAGACAGGTCGAACACCGGGGAGCTGTTTTTT. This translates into CSVEDIDRSNTGELFF.

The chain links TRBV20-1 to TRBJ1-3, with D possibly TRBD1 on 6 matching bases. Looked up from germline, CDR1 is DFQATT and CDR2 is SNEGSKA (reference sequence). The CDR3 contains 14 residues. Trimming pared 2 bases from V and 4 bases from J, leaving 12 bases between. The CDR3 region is CSARNREIGNTIYF. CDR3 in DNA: TGCAGTGCTAGAAACAGGGAAATCGGAAACACCATATATTTT.

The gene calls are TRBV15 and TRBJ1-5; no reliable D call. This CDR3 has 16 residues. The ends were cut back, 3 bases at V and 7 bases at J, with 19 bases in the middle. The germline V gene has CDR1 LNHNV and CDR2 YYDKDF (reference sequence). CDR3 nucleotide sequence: TGTGCCACCAGCAGTCAACATCTATCATCCATCCAGCCCCAGCATTTT. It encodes CATSSQHLSSIQPQHF. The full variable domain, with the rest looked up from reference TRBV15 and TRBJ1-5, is DAMVIQNPRYQVTQFGKPVTLSCSQTLNHNVMYWYQQKSSQAPKLLFHYYDKDFNNEADTPDNFQSRRPNTSFCFLDIRSPGLGDTAMYLCATSSQHLSSIQPQHFGDGTRLSIL.

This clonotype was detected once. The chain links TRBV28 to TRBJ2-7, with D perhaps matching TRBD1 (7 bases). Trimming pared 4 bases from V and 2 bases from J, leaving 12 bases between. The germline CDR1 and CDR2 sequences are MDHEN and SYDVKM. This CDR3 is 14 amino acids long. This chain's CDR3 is CASSWRDRAYEQYF. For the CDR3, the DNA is TGTGCCAGCAGTTGGCGGGACAGAGCCTACGAGCAGTACTTC.

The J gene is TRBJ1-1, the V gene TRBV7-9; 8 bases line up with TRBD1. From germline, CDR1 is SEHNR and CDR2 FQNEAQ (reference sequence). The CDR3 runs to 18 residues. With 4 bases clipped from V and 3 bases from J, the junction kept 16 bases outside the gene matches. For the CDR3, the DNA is TGTGCCAGCAGCTCCAACCCGGGCAGGGGGCGCGGGGACACTGAAGCTTTCTTT. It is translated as CASSSNPGRGRGDTEAFF.

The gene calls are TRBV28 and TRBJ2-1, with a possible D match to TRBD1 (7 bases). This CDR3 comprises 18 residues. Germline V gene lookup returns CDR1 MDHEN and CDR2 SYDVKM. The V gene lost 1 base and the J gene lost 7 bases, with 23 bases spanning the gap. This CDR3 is CASSLSDRLGLRPNEQFF. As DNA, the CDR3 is TGTGCCAGCAGTTTATCGGACAGGCTAGGACTACGACCAAATGAGCAGTTCTTC.

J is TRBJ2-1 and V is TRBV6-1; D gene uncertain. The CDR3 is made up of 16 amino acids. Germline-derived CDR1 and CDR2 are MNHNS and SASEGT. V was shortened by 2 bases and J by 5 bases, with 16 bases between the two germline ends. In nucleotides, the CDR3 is TGTGCCAGCAGTGAAATCAGCCCCCAAGCCGACAATGAGCAGTTCTTC. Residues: CASSEISPQADNEQFF.

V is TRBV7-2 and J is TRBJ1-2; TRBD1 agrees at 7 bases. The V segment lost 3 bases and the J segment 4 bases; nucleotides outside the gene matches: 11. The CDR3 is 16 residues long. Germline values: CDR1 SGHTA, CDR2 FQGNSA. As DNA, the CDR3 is TGTGCCAGCAGCTTCCTGAACCGGGACAGAAGCTATGGCTACACCTTC. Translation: CASSFLNRDRSYGYTF.

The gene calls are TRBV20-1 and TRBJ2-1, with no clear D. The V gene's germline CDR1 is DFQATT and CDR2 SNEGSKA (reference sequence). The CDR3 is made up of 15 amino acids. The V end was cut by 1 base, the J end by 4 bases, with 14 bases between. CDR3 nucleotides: TGCAGTGCTAGAGGGGCCCCCAGAAAATACAATGAGCAGTTCTTC. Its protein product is CSARGAPRKYNEQFF.

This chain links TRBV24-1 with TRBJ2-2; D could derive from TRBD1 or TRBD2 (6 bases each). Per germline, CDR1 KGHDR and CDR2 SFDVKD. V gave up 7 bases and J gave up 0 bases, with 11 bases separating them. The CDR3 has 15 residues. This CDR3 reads CATSRGRSNTGELFF. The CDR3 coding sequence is TGTGCCACCAGCCGGGGGCGTTCGAACACCGGGGAGCTGTTTTTT.

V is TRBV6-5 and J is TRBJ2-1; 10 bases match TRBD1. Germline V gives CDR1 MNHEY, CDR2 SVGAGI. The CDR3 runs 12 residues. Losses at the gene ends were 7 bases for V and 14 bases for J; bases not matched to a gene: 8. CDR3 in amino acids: CASTPGTGDKFF. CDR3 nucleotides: TGTGCCAGCACCCCGGGGACAGGGGATAAGTTCTTC.

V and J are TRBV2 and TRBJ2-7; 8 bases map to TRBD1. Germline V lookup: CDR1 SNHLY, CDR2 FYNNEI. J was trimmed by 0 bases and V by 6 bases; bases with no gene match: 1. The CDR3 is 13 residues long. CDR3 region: CASRTGASYEQYF. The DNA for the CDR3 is TGTGCCAGCAGGACAGGGGCCTCCTACGAGCAGTACTTC.

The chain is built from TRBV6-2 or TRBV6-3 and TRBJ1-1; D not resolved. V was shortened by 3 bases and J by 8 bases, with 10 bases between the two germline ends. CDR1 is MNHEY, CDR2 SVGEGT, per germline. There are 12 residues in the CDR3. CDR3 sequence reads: CASSYWQDEAFF. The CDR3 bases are TGTGCCAGCAGTTATTGGCAGGACGAAGCTTTCTTT.

The CDR3 sequence: CACRADRAEQYF. CDR3 in DNA: TGTGCCTGTCGGGCGGACAGGGCCGAGCAGTACTTC. The V call is TRBV30, the J call TRBJ2-7; 8 bases align to TRBD1. Germline V gene data show CDR1 as GTSNPN and CDR2 as SVGIG (reference sequence). This CDR3 comprises 12 residues. Germline trimming cut 6 bases from V and 6 bases from J; bases unmatched to any gene: 7.

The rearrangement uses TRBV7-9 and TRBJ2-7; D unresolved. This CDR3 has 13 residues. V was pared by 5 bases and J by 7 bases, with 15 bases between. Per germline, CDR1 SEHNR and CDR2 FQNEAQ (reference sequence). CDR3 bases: TGTGCCAGCAGCACCTCCGTCAGTATGGAGCAGTACTTC. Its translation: CASSTSVSMEQYF.

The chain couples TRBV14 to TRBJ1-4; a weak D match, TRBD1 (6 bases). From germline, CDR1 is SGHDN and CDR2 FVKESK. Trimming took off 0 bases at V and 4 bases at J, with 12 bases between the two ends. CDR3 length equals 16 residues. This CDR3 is CASSQDRTANNEKLFF. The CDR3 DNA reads TGTGCCAGCAGCCAAGATCGGACAGCCAATAATGAAAAACTGTTTTTT.